The T cell receptor beta chain described here comes from a study of blood T cell repertoires in COVID-19. This table comes from immunoSEQ multiplex PCR, and its TCRdb copy is limited to in-frame clones, with some not included. The repertoire holds about 220,000 clones, with around 82% as singletons. This receptor was identified in a woman aged 45-59 years who had been exposed to COVID-19. Sequencing was carried out using PBMCs or T cells enriched from blood (not recorded which).

The CDR3 DNA reads as TGTGCCAGCAGCTTGGCCTCCGGGACAGGGGCCTACGAGCAGTACTTC. This translates into CASSLASGTGAYEQYF. This chain links TRBV5-6 with TRBJ2-7; TRBD1 matches at 10 bases. CDR1 is SGHDT and CDR2 is YYEEEE in the germline V gene. This CDR3 comprises 16 residues. The V gene end was trimmed by 0 bases and the J gene end by 2 bases; junction bases not matched to a gene: 5. Full variable domain (remainder filled in from reference TRBV5-6 and TRBJ2-7): DAGVTQSPTHLIKTRGQQVTLRCSPKSGHDTVSWYQQALGQGPQFIFQYYEEEERQRGNFPDRFSGHQFPNYSSELNVNALLLGDSALYLCASSLASGTGAYEQYFGPGTRLTVT.